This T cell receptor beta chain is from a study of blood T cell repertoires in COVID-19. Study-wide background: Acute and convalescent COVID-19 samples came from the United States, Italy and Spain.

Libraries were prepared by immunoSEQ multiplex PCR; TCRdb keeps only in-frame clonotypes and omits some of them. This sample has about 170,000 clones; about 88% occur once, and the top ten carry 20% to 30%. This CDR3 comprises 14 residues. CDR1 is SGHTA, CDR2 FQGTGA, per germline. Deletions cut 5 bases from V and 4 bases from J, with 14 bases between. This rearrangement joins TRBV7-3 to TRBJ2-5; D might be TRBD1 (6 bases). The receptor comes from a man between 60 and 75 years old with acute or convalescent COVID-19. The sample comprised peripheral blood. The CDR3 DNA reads TGTGCCAGCAGCCTTATGGTGGGGGCAGAGACCCAGTACTTC. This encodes CASSLMVGAETQYF.